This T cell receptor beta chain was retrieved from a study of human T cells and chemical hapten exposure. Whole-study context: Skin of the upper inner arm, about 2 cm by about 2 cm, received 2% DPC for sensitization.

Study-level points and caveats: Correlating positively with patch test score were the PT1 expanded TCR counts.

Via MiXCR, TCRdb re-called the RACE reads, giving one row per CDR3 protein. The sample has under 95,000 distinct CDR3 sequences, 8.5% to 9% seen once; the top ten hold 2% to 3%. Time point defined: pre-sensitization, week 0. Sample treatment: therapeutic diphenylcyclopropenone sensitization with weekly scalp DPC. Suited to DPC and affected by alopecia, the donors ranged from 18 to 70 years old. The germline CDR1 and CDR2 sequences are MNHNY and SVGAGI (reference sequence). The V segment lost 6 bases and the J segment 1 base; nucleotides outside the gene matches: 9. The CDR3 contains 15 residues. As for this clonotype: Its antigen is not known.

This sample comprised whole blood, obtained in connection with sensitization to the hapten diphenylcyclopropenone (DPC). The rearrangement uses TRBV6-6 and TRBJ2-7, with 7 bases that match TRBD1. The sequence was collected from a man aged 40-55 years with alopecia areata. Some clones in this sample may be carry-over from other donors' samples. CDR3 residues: CASSPGQGVSYEQYF. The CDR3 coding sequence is TGTGCCAGCAGCCCAGGGCAGGGGGTTTCCTACGAGCAGTACTTC.